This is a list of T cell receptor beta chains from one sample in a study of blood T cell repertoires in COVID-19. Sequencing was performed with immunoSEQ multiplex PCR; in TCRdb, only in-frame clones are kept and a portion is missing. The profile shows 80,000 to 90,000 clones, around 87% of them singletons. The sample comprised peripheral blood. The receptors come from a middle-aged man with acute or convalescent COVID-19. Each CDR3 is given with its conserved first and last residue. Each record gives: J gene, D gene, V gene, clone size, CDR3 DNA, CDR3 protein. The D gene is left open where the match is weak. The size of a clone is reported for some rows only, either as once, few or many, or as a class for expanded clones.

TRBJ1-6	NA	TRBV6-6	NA	TGTGCCAGCAGCCAACAACGCCGTGAACCCCTCCACTTT	CASSQQRREPLHF
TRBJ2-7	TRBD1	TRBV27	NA	TGTGCCAGCAGTATCAGACAGGGATTCAACGAGCAGTACTTC	CASSIRQGFNEQYF
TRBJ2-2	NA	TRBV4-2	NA	TGTGCCAGCAGCCCTGAGGCCAGCCGGGGGACCGGGGAGCTGTTTTTT	CASSPEASRGTGELFF
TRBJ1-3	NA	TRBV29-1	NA	TGCAGCGTAGGACAGAATTCTGGAAACACCATATATTTT	CSVGQNSGNTIYF
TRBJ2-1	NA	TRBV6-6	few	TGTGCCAGCAGTTCCCCTTCGTACATCATCAATGAGCAGTTCTTC	CASSSPSYIINEQFF
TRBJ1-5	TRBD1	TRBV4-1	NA	TGCGCCAGCAGCTCCAGGGGGTCTGGGAGCAATCAGCCCCAGCATTTT	CASSSRGSGSNQPQHF
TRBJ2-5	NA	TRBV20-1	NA	TGCAGTGCTCAGGACCAAGAGACCCAGTACTTC	CSAQDQETQYF
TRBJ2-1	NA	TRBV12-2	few	TGTGCAAGTCGCTTAGGTAGGGGTAGCTCTTCCTACAATGAGCAGTTCTTC	CASRLGRGSSSYNEQFF
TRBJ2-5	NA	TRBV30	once	TGTGCCTGGCGCTCCGGTCTTGGTCGGGAGACCCAGTACTTC	CAWRSGLGRETQYF
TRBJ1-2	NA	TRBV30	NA	TGTGCCTGGAGTGTAGGCAGGGCCCATGGCTACACCTTC	CAWSVGRAHGYTF
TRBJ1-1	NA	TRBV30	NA	TGTGCCTGGAGTGTCCCGGGGGTGGCAGGCGCCACTGAAGCTTTCTTT	CAWSVPGVAGATEAFF